The present T cell receptor (beta chain) was sequenced within a study of T cell repertoires in cytomegalovirus infection. Looking at the study overall: Public TCR beta signatures were indicative of both CMV infection and a matching HLA type. General study points: Cumulative frequency (of public TCR beta family members) identified carriers of CMV plus the relevant HLA. Clonotypes of TCR beta that were HLA-C-restricted and CMV-specific dominated the ex vivo response.

On this clonotype: Its cognate antigen is unknown.

The CDR3 contains 15 residues. From germline, CDR1 is LGHDT and CDR2 YNNKEL (reference sequence). V dropped 4 bases and J dropped 3; count of bases not matched to a gene: 7. A single record per CDR3 protein comes from TCRdb applying MiXCR to the reads. The data hold approximately 500,000 distinct CDR3 sequences, with 15% to 20% observed a single time. The rearrangement uses TRBV3-1 and TRBJ2-7; 9 bases line up with TRBD2. This sequence was found in a human donor in good health (CMV status not recorded). Some clones in this sample may be carry-over from other donors' samples. Sequences were obtained from CD8+ T cells from PBMCs. In nucleotides, the CDR3 is TGTGCCAGCAGCCCCGCCGCGGGAGGGTTCTACGAGCAGTACTTC. This translates into CASSPAAGGFYEQYF.